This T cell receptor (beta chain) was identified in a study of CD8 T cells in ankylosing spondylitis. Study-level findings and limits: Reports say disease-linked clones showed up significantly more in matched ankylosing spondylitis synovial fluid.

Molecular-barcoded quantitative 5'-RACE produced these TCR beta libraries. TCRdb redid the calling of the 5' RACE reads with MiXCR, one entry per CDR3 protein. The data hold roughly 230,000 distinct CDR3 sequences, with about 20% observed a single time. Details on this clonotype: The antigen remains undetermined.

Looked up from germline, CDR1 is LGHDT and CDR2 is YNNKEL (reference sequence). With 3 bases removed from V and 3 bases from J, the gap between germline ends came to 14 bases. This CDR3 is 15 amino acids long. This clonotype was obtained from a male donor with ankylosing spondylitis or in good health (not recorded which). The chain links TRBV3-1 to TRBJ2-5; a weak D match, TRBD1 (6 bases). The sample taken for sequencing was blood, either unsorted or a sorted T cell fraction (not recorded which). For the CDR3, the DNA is TGTGCCAGCAGCCAGCCACAGGGATATAAAGAGACCCAGTACTTC. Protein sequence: CASSQPQGYKETQYF.